This T cell receptor beta chain derives from a study of shared clonotypes between healthy human individuals. Findings and limits, study-wide: As a rule, naive subsets had a larger estimated richness than memory subsets.

TCRdb's table, derived via immunoSEQ multiplex PCR, lists solely in-frame clones and lacks some. This sample has about 2.3 million clones; approximately 93% occur once, and the top ten carry under 0.45%. Comments on this clone: Its antigen is unknown.

The ends were cut back, 6 bases at V and 1 base at J, with 10 bases in the middle. The V gene's germline CDR1 is SGHRS and CDR2 YFSETQ. CDR3 size: 14 residues. Partitioning of CD4+ cells yielded a CD45RA+ naive subset and a CD45RA-negative memory subset. The sample taken for sequencing was naive CD4+ T cells from PBMCs. Subset specified: CD45RA+ positively selected. The genes are TRBV5-1 and TRBJ2-2, with TRBD1 as a possible D gene (5 bases). This clonotype was sampled from a man aged 18 to 30 in good health. Some clones in this sample may be carry-over from other donors' samples. This CDR3 is CASILGVNTGELFF. CDR3 DNA sequence: TGCGCCAGCATCCTAGGGGTGAACACCGGGGAGCTGTTTTTT. Filled out from reference TRBV5-1 and TRBJ2-2, the complete variable domain reads KAGVTQTPRYLIKTRGQQVTLSCSPISGHRSVSWYQQTPGQGLQFLFEYFSETQRNKGNFPGRFSGRQFSNSRSEMNVSTLELGDSALYLCASILGVNTGELFFGEGSRLTVL.